The entry below describes one TCR beta chain. Its antigen is not identified. The assay was immunoSEQ multiplex PCR, and TCRdb's table has in-frame clones only and misses some. The sample contains about 39,000 clones, over 75% of which appear only once. The data derive from a study of CD4 T cells in relation to SARS-CoV-2 and coronaviruses. About the study: After roughly 11 days of antigen culture, PBMC TCR beta CDR3s were sequenced. Convalescent patients had median age about 40 years, range about 20 to 75. The restricting HLA molecule for shared crossreactive spike epitopes was mapped. Points from the study as a whole: Approximately 65% of donors had memory CD4+ clonotypes crossrecognizing SARS-CoV-2 and common cold coronavirus spike.

CDR1 is MDHEN and CDR2 is SYDVKM in the germline V gene. The CDR3 is 15 residues long. Unmatched junction bases numbered 6, after V lost 6 bases and J lost 0 bases. This TCR derives from an adult with COVID-19. The chain combines TRBV28 with TRBJ2-7, with TRBD2 matching 9 bases. Sequenced sample: memory CD4+ T cells from PBMCs, cultured in vitro. This CDR3 is CASSQISGGSYEQYF. The CDR3, as DNA: TGTGCCAGCAGCCAGATTAGCGGGGGCTCCTACGAGCAGTACTTC.